The TCR beta chain described here comes from a study of blood T cells in healthy people across ages. Study-wide results and limits: Estimated diversity, derived from one million T cells, was regarded as an underestimate. Across samples, TCR beta diversity tracked strongly with naive T cell percentage.

Points on this clonotype: Its antigen is unknown.

Germline trimming cut 3 bases from V and 1 base from J; bases unmatched to any gene: 8. Germline CDR1 reads SGDLS; CDR2 reads YYNGEE. This CDR3 region has 17 residues. Sample-barcoded 5' priming and a J-beta primer mix drove a second PCR of roughly 6 to 12 cycles. The template-switch adaptor, which had 12 random nucleotides, put a tag on each cDNA molecule. TCRdb itself ran the 5' RACE reads through MiXCR, one entry per CDR3 protein. The repertoire has about 830,000 distinct CDR3 sequences, around 68% of them found once; the top ten carry about a quarter. Sequencing was performed on blood. The receptor was derived from a man aged 25-45 years in good health. The J gene is TRBJ2-1, the V gene TRBV9; 9 bases map to TRBD2. CDR3 protein: CASSDGTSIWSYNEQFF. The CDR3 DNA sequence: TGTGCCAGCAGCGATGGGACTAGCATTTGGTCCTACAATGAGCAGTTCTTC.